This T cell receptor (beta chain) appears in the sequencing data of a study of blood T cell repertoires in COVID-19. Method: immunoSEQ multiplex PCR; TCRdb's copy keeps in-frame clones and lacks some. The sample has some 260,000 clones; around 80% are singletons. The V end lost 3 bases, the J end lost 8 bases, and 12 bases lay between the germline ends. This CDR3 has 14 amino acids. Per the germline V gene, CDR1 is SGHDT and CDR2 is YYEEEE. This clone appeared once. Specimen: peripheral blood. This clonotype was obtained from a middle-aged woman with active or convalescent COVID-19. This chain joins TRBV5-6 and TRBJ1-6; D gene uncertain. CDR3 nucleotide sequence: TGTGCCAGCAGCTATAGGCCGAGCGATTCACCCCTCCACTTT. It encodes CASSYRPSDSPLHF.